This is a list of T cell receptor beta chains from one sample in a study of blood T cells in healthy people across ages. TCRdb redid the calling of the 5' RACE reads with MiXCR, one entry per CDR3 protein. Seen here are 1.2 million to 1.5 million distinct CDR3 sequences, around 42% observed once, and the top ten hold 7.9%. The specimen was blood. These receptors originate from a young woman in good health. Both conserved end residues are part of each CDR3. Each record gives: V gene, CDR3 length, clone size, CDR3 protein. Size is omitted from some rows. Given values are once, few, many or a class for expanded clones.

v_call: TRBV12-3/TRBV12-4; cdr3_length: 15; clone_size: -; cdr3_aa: CASSQGVAPTGELFF
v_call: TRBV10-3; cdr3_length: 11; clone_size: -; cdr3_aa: CAISVRYEQYF
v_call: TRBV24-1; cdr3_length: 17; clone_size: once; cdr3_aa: CATSGNPEGGMNTEAFF
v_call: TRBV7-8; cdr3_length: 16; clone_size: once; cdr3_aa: CASSPARGFGANVLTF
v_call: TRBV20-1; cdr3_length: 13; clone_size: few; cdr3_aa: CSAMSGAWDTQYF
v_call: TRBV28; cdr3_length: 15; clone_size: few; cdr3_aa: CASSPGGAGSYEQYF
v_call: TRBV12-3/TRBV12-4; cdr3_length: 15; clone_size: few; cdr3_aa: CASDTGLAGSDEQFF
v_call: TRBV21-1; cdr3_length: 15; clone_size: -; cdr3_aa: CVHLSRLAYNNEQYF
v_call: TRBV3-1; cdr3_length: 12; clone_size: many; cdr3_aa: CASSQVGNEQYF
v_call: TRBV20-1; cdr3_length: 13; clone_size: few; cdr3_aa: CSAITGVNQPQHF
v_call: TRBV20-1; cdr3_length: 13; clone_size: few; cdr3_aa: CSAQGLFGDEQYF
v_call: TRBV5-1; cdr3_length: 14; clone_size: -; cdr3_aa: CASSLAGATYGQYF
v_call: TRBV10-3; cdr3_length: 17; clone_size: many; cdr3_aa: CAISESRPGSGANVLTF
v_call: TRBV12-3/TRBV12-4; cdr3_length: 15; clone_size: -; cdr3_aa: CASSTWEGGNYGYTF
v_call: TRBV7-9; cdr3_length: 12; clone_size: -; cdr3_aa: CASTPSGGEAFF
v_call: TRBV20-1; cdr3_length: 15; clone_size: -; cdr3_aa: CSARVVGGLHNEQFF
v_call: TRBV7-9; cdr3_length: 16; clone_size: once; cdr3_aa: CASSLTGAPGANVLTF
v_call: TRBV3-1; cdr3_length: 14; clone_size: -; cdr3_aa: CAATGGANTGELFF
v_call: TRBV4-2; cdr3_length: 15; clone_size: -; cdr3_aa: CASSQVDRENTEAFF
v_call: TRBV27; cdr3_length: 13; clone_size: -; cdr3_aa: CASSFGQYYGYTF
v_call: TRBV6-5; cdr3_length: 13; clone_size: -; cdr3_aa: CASSYDQDSPLHF
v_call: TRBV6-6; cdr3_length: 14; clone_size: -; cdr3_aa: CASSYGGTNTEAFF
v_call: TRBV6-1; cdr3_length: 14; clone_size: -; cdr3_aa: CASSELAESYEQYF
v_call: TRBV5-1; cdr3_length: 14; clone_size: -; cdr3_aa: CASSSGTATEGYTF
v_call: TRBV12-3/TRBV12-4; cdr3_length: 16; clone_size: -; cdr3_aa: CASSTPHRGSLNEQFF
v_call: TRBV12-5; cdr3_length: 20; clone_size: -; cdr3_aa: CASGLVIVISGRVEVDEQYF
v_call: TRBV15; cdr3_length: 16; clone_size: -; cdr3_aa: CATSRGRDNLHGELFF
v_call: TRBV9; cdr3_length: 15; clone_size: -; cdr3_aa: CASSVGVGGDYGYTF
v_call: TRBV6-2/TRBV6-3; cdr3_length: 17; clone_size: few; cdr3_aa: CASRGLHPGRTYNEQFF
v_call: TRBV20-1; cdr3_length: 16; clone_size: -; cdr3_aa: CSASPLGTTSTDTQYF
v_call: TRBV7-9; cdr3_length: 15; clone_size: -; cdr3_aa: CASSLGPGLNYGYTF
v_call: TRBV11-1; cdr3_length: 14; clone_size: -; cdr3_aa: CASSPPWGGNEQFF
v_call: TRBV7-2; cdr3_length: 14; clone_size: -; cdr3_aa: CASSLRSRGNGYTF
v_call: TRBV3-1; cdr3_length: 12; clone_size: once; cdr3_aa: CASSQGWGEAFF
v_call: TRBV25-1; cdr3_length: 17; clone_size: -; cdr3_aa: CASSVLGGSPLYKEQFF
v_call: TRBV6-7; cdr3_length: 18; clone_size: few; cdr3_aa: CASSYGRDGSIGDNEQFF
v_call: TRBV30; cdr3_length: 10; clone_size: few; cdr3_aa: CAWNHNEQFF
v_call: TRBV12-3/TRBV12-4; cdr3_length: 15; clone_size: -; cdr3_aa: CASSLGAANTGELFF
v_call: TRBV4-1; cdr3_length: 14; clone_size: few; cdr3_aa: CASSQLLKNQPQHF
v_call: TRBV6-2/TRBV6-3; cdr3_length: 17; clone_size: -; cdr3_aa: CASSYSKRAGGADTQYF
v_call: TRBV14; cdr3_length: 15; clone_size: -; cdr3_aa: CASSPTNRGNTEAFF
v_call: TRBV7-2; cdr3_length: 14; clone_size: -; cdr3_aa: CASSWDKTYNEQFF
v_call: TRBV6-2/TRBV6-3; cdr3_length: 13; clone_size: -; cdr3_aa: CASSRQGIHEQYF
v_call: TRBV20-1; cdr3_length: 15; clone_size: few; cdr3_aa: CSAATEGAPLYEQYF
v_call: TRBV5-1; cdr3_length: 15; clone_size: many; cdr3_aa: CASSSGGQRTDTQYF
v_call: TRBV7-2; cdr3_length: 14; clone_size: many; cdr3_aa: CASSLLLYTGELFF
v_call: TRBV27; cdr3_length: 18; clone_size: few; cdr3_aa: CASSLIAGPPDKGDTQYF
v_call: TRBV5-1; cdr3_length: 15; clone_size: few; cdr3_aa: CASRGGLETSYEQYF
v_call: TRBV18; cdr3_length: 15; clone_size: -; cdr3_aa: CASSPTGGYYPGYTF
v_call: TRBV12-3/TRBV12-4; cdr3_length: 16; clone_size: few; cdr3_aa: CASSLSRTLADYGYTF
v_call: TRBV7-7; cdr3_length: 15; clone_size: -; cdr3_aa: CASSLLERSTDTQYF
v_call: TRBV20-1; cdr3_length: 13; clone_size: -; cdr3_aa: CSARYQEEEKLFF